Below, 5 T cell receptor beta chains from the same sample are listed, as sequenced in a study of T cell repertoires in ileal Crohn's disease (dated by TCRdb to the late 2010s). The library was made by the immunoSEQ multiplex PCR assay. This is the immuneACCESS table as TCRdb keeps it, with only in-frame sequences that have V and J called. A part of the clones is gone; compared with another copy, unresolved V genes explain less than half, and the rest is unexplained. This sample comprises 3,500 or so clones, roughly three quarters of them detected only once. In total, the top ten clones hold 23% of the sample. The time point label, read with the paper, signifies: neoterminal ileum biopsy at postoperative endoscopy, about 6 months after surgery. Sequences were obtained from ileal tissue. These receptors originate from an adult with Crohn's disease.

V is TRBV5-6 and J is TRBJ1-2; tentative D call: TRBD1 (5 bases). Trimming removed 1 base from V and 4 bases from J, with 23 bases in between. The CDR3 sequence is 18 residues long. Germline V gene sequence: CDR1 SGHDT, CDR2 YYEEEE. CDR3 sequence (DNA): TGTGCCAGCAGCTTGTGGTTCCAGGGCGGGGATCCTCCCTATGGCTACACCTTC. The encoded protein is CASSLWFQGGDPPYGYTF.

This clone was observed a few times. The CDR3 nucleotides read TGTGCCGTTGAGGGAGCGGGGGGCTCCTACGAGCAGTACTTC. It yields the protein CAVEGAGGSYEQYF. This chain uses TRBV30 with TRBJ2-7; TRBD2 matches 9 bases. Per the germline V gene, CDR1 is GTSNPN and CDR2 is SVGIG (reference sequence). V shed 8 bases, J shed 0 bases, and the junction held 8 bases outside the gene matches. The CDR3 spans 14 residues.

V gene TRBV5-5 combines with J gene TRBJ2-7, with a weak D call TRBD2 (6 bases). This CDR3 is built from 14 residues. Between the trimmed V and J ends, which lost 0 bases and 6 bases, there was a span of 13 bases. Germline CDR1 SGHKS, CDR2 YYEKEE (reference sequence). The CDR3 protein is CASSLGVAAGEQYF. CDR3 in DNA: TGTGCCAGCAGCTTGGGCGTAGCGGCTGGCGAGCAGTACTTC.

The chain combines TRBV5-5 with TRBJ1-5; no definite D call. This CDR3 is 13 amino acids long. V lost 0 bases, J lost 3 bases, and 4 bases lay in between. The germline V gene has CDR1 SGHKS and CDR2 YYEKEE (reference sequence). The CDR3 DNA follows: TGTGCCAGCAGCTTGGACAACAATCAGCCCCAGCATTTT. It yields the protein CASSLDNNQPQHF.

This chain uses TRBV9 with TRBJ2-3, with 9 bases identical to TRBD2. Germline assignment: CDR1 SGDLS and CDR2 YYNGEE. The junction had 16 bases not matched to a gene; V was cut back by 3 bases and J by 8 bases. The CDR3 runs 17 residues. The CDR3 loop reads CASSDVPGAGGRSTQYF. The CDR3, as DNA: TGTGCCAGCAGCGATGTCCCCGGAGCGGGGGGCAGAAGTACGCAGTATTTT.